One sample yielded the 8 T cell receptor beta chains listed below, sequenced in a study of cytomegalovirus exposure and HLA in healthy donors. 13 Jbeta primers and 60 Vbeta primers were used for the PCR. Produced via immunoSEQ multiplex PCR; TCRdb's table is partial and in-frame only. The table lists under 150,000 clones, just over 75% of them singletons. The material sequenced was PBMCs. Source of these receptors: a woman in her forties or fifties in good health and CMV-seronegative.

This clone was recorded only once. CDR3 in amino acids: CASSLRVQDTQYF. CDR3 nucleotide sequence: TGTGCCAGCAGCCTTCGGGTCCAAGATACGCAGTATTTT. The rearrangement links TRBV11-2 to TRBJ2-3; D gene uncertain. The CDR3 covers 13 residues. The germline V gene has CDR1 SGHAT and CDR2 FQNNGV. V gave up 5 bases and J gave up 5 bases, with 11 bases separating them.

The chain has TRBV9 and TRBJ1-3; 8 bases are a match to TRBD1. Per germline, CDR1 SGDLS and CDR2 YYNGEE. After removal of 5 bases from V and 0 bases from J, the junction contained 7 bases not matched to a gene. This CDR3 comprises 16 residues. CDR3 DNA sequence: TGTGCCAGCAGTCGTACAGGGGGAACCTCTGGAAACACCATATATTTT. Translation gives CASSRTGGTSGNTIYF. The whole variable domain, remainder taken from reference TRBV9 and TRBJ1-3, is DSGVTQTPKHLITATGQRVTLRCSPRSGDLSVYWYQQSLDQGLQFLIQYYNGEERAKGNILERFSAQQFPDLHSELNLSSLELGDSALYFCASSRTGGTSGNTIYFGEGSWLTVV.

The rearrangement joins TRBV19 to TRBJ1-3; weak D call: TRBD1 (5 bases). Germline CDR1 is LNHDA and CDR2 is SQIVND (reference sequence). V was cut by 6 bases and J by 2 bases, with 14 bases left in between. The CDR3 covers 15 residues. CDR3 in DNA: TGTGCCAGTAGAAAGGGAGGGACCGCTGGAAACACCATATATTTT. This codes for CASRKGGTAGNTIYF.

The J gene is TRBJ1-2, the V gene TRBV30; possible D gene TRBD1, 6 bases. Germline V gene data show CDR1 as GTSNPN and CDR2 as SVGIG (reference sequence). Trimming took off 3 bases at V and 3 bases at J, with 11 bases between the two ends. This CDR3 has 13 residues. The CDR3 bases are TGTGCCTGGAGCCAGGGGTCTGACTATGGCTACACCTTC. Translation: CAWSQGSDYGYTF.

The rearrangement links TRBV5-6 to TRBJ2-3; 8 positions agree with TRBD2. This CDR3 has 18 residues. With V trimmed by 3 bases and J by 0 bases, 12 bases remained unmatched. From germline, CDR1 is SGHDT and CDR2 YYEEEE. The CDR3 nucleotides are TGTGCCAGCAGCTCCTATAGCGGGACGGTCGGTAGCACAGATACGCAGTATTTT. Protein sequence: CASSSYSGTVGSTDTQYF.

This chain links TRBV7-9 with TRBJ2-3; possibly TRBD2 for D (5 bases). The CDR3 is 17 residues long. Per germline, CDR1 SEHNR and CDR2 FQNEAQ (reference sequence). The V gene lost 1 base and the J gene lost 5 bases, with 19 bases spanning the gap. DNA for the CDR3: TGTGCCAGCAGCTTAGGGGGTGAGGGCCGTATTCGAGATACGCAGTATTTT. Translating gives CASSLGGEGRIRDTQYF.

The CDR3 DNA sequence: TGTGCCAGCAGCTTGGGAGTAGTCGCGGGAGGTGGGACCGGGGAGCTGTTTTTT. As protein: CASSLGVVAGGGTGELFF. The J gene is TRBJ2-2, the V gene TRBV5-6; 8 bases agree with TRBD2. From germline, CDR1 is SGHDT and CDR2 YYEEEE. The CDR3 runs to 18 residues. V trimming: 0 bases; J trimming: 5 bases; junction bases outside the gene matches: 12.

The rearrangement joins TRBV7-8 to TRBJ2-7; 8 bases match TRBD1. The germline V gene encodes CDR1 SGHVS and CDR2 FQNEAQ. This CDR3 region has 13 residues. With V trimmed by 5 bases and J by 7 bases, 7 bases remained unmatched. CDR3 sequence reads: CASSPIGQGEQYV. The CDR3 region has the DNA TGTGCCAGCAGCCCCATAGGACAGGGAGAGCAGTACGTC.